This TCR beta chain came from a study of cytomegalovirus exposure and HLA in healthy donors. Comments on this clone: What it recognizes is unknown.

Nominally healthy donors were sampled, though unrecorded immune exposures were likely. Amplification used 60 Vbeta primers and 13 Jbeta primers. This table comes from immunoSEQ multiplex PCR, and its TCRdb copy is limited to in-frame clones, with some not included. This table holds 150,000 to 200,000 clones, under 85% found once. The study, taken as a whole, reports: TCR beta sequences reportedly predicted most subjects' HLA-A and HLA-B alleles accurately.

The origin of this receptor is a female donor in good health and CMV-seronegative. The sample was PBMCs.

CDR3 DNA sequence: TGTGCCAGCACCGGCCGGGACAGGGGAAACTATGGCTACACCTTC. It encodes CASTGRDRGNYGYTF. The gene calls are TRBV6-5 and TRBJ1-2, with 10 bases that match TRBD1. V dropped 7 bases and J dropped 2; count of bases not matched to a gene: 7. Germline CDR1 reads MNHEY; CDR2 reads SVGAGI. The CDR3 runs to 15 residues.